Listed here are 19 T cell receptor beta chains from one sample, sequenced in a study of ipilimumab plus nivolumab after autologous stem cell transplantation. Assay: immunoSEQ multiplex PCR; the TCRdb copy retains only in-frame clones and omits some. The sample lists about 19,000 clones, approximately 85% occurring once. Material: PBMCs, obtained in a trial of ipilimumab plus nivolumab as post-transplant consolidation. Every receptor here comes from a male donor with diffuse large B-cell lymphoma.

This clone came up once. The CDR3 bases are TGCGCCAGCAGCCAAAAGACAGGGATTAAGGTATATGGCTACACCTTC. Protein: CASSQKTGIKVYGYTF. The gene calls are TRBV4-1 and TRBJ1-2; 7 nucleotides match TRBD1. The V gene end was trimmed by 2 bases and the J gene end by 5 bases; junction bases not matched to a gene: 11. This CDR3 has 16 amino acids. From germline, CDR1 is MGHRA and CDR2 YSYEKL.

The chain recombines TRBV19 with TRBJ1-1; 7 bases map to TRBD1. V dropped 6 bases and J dropped 11; count of bases not matched to a gene: 21. This CDR3 has 16 residues. Germline V CDR1 and CDR2: LNHDA, SQIVND (reference sequence). The CDR3 nucleotides read TGTGCCAGTAGCGCCTCTCGAAAAAAGACAGGGCACGGGGCTTTCTTT. It translates to CASSASRKKTGHGAFF.

The V call is TRBV5-1, the J call TRBJ1-2, with TRBD1 identical over 7 bases. Trimming at V came to 0 bases and at J to 2 bases, leaving 10 bases not matched to a gene. This CDR3 region has 17 residues. Germline V gives CDR1 SGHRS, CDR2 YFSETQ. In DNA, the CDR3 is TGCGCCAGCAGCTTGGACGGCAGGGGGGGATCAAACTATGGCTACACCTTC. Encoded protein: CASSLDGRGGSNYGYTF.

The chain carries TRBV19 and TRBJ1-1; D might be TRBD1 (5 bases). Germline assignment: CDR1 LNHDA and CDR2 SQIVND (reference sequence). Trimming pared 3 bases from V and 4 bases from J, leaving 9 bases between. The CDR3 consists of 13 residues. The CDR3 region is CASSMGQSTEAFF. The CDR3 bases are TGTGCCAGTAGTATGGGGCAGAGCACTGAAGCTTTCTTT.

V usage is TRBV5-1 and J usage is TRBJ2-7; 9 bases are shared with TRBD1. This CDR3 has 17 residues. Unmatched junction bases numbered 12, after V lost 2 bases and J lost 3 bases. The germline V gene encodes CDR1 SGHRS and CDR2 YFSETQ. The CDR3 protein is CASSLPGQGSGDYEQYF. CDR3 sequence (DNA): TGCGCCAGCAGCTTACCGGGACAGGGTTCGGGAGACTACGAGCAGTACTTC.

The chain couples TRBV19 to TRBJ1-1; possible D gene TRBD1, 6 bases. The CDR3 length is 16 residues. V was clipped by 3 bases and J by 4 bases, with 18 bases between them. CDR1 and CDR2 (germline): LNHDA, SQIVND (reference sequence). The CDR3 loop is CASSIGSGASVTEAFF. The CDR3 DNA reads as TGTGCCAGTAGTATCGGGTCGGGGGCTAGCGTCACTGAAGCTTTCTTT.

The rearrangement joins TRBV30 to TRBJ2-7; no firm D call. Germline V gene sequence: CDR1 GTSNPN, CDR2 SVGIG (reference sequence). V was shortened by 3 bases and J by 7 bases, with 16 bases between the two germline ends. The CDR3 runs to 13 residues. CDR3 bases: TGTGCCTGGAGAGTTGCAGGCCTTCGGGAGCAGTACTTC. Translating gives CAWRVAGLREQYF.

The V and J genes are TRBV9 and TRBJ2-2; 8 bases align to TRBD2. The V and J ends lost 4 bases and 1 base, in that order; junction bases with no gene match: 12. There are 18 residues in the CDR3. Looked up from germline, CDR1 is SGDLS and CDR2 is YYNGEE. In nucleotides, the CDR3 is TGTGCCAGCAGCCCGAGAGGGCGGCTAGCGGGGAACACCGGGGAGCTGTTTTTT. As protein: CASSPRGRLAGNTGELFF.

This chain links TRBV27 with TRBJ2-1, with 8 bases matching TRBD2. Per the germline V gene, CDR1 is MNHEY and CDR2 is SMNVEV (reference sequence). The CDR3 spans 15 residues. The V and J ends lost 2 bases and 2 bases, in that order; junction bases with no gene match: 2. For the CDR3, the DNA is TGTGCCAGCAGTTTAGTAGCGGGGCCCTACAATGAGCAGTTCTTC. As protein: CASSLVAGPYNEQFF.

The rearrangement joins TRBV5-4 to TRBJ2-3; TRBD1 agrees at 7 bases. V gave up 1 base and J gave up 3 bases; unmatched junction bases: 5. The CDR3 is 15 amino acids. Germline V lookup: CDR1 SGHNT, CDR2 YYREEE (reference sequence). Here the CDR3 reads CASSLRKGATDTQYF. The CDR3 nucleotides are TGTGCCAGCAGCTTGCGTAAGGGGGCTACAGATACGCAGTATTTT.

The chain employs TRBV5-1 and TRBJ2-3; D remains unclear. Germline V gives CDR1 SGHRS, CDR2 YFSETQ. Trimming pared 1 base from V and 0 bases from J, leaving 12 bases between. CDR3 length: 16 amino acids. CDR3 sequence (DNA): TGCGCCAGCAGCTTGTACGTGCTGTTTAGCACAGATACGCAGTATTTT. Residues: CASSLYVLFSTDTQYF.

This clone was recorded once. This chain uses TRBV7-4 with TRBJ2-7; D unclear. Germline CDR1 reads SGHVT; CDR2 reads SQSDAQ. Trimming took 5 bases from V and 4 from J, leaving 12 bases between them. CDR3 length: 13 residues. CDR3 in amino acids: CASSLIRFYEQYF. CDR3 bases: TGTGCCAGCAGCCTCATTCGTTTTTACGAGCAGTACTTC.

This chain uses TRBV19 with TRBJ1-5, with a weak D call TRBD1 (6 bases). There are 14 residues in the CDR3. Per germline, CDR1 LNHDA and CDR2 SQIVND (reference sequence). V was shortened by 5 bases and J by 10 bases, with 18 bases between the two germline ends. This CDR3 reads CASSVTGSPGPQHF. As DNA, the CDR3 is TGTGCCAGTAGTGTCACAGGGAGCCCAGGTCCCCAGCATTTT.

The genes are TRBV5-1 and TRBJ2-1; D unclear. The length of the CDR3 is 11 residues. The germline gives CDR1 SGHRS, CDR2 YFSETQ. V lost 5 bases to trimming and J lost 5 bases, with 5 bases between them. CDR3 sequence: CASRTNNEQFF. In nucleotides, the CDR3 is TGCGCCAGCAGAACCAACAATGAGCAGTTCTTC.

By share, this clone counts as medium-sized. V gene TRBV27 combines with J gene TRBJ1-1, with TRBD1 as a possible D gene (5 bases). CDR1 MNHEY and CDR2 SMNVEV come from the germline V gene (reference sequence). The V end lost 8 bases, the J end lost 10 bases, and 14 bases lay between the germline ends. The CDR3 has 11 amino acids. CDR3 coding DNA: TGTGCCAGCGGGGCCGGCGGGGTAGCTTTCTTT. Its protein product is CASGAGGVAFF.

To note about this clone: Other DNA sequences in this sample translate to the same CDR3. The rearrangement joins TRBV29-1 to TRBJ1-2; the D gene is possibly TRBD1 (5 bases). The V gene's germline CDR1 is SQVTM and CDR2 ANQGSEA. V dropped 3 bases and J dropped 5 bases, with 7 bases sitting between them. The CDR3 runs to 11 residues. CDR3 amino acids: CSVEEGYGYTF. The CDR3 DNA reads as TGCAGCGTTGAGGAGGGGTATGGCTACACCTTC.

There are a few counts of this clone. The chain combines TRBV6-6 with TRBJ2-7; D gene uncertain. V lost 2 bases and J 4 bases, leaving 6 bases between the germline ends. Looked up from germline, CDR1 is MNHNY and CDR2 is SVGAGI (reference sequence). The CDR3 totals 12 residues. The CDR3 bases are TGTGCCAGCAGTTACACCGGATACGAGCAGTACTTC. Its protein product is CASSYTGYEQYF.

The CDR3 loop reads CASGRTATNEKLFF. The CDR3 bases are TGTGCCAGCGGACGGACAGCAACTAATGAAAAACTGTTTTTT. The chain couples TRBV6-1 to TRBJ1-4; D possibly corresponds to TRBD1 (6 bases). Germline CDR1 and CDR2: MNHNS and SASEGT. The CDR3 covers 14 residues. V was clipped by 8 bases and J by 0 bases, with 10 bases between them.

This chain joins TRBV6-6 and TRBJ1-3, with D perhaps matching TRBD1 (5 bases). From germline, CDR1 is MNHNY and CDR2 SVGAGI (reference sequence). V lost 5 bases to trimming and J lost 6 bases, with 14 bases between them. The CDR3 runs to 14 residues. CDR3 coding DNA: TGTGCCAGCAGTCCCAGGGCCACATTAAACACCATATATTTT. This encodes CASSPRATLNTIYF.